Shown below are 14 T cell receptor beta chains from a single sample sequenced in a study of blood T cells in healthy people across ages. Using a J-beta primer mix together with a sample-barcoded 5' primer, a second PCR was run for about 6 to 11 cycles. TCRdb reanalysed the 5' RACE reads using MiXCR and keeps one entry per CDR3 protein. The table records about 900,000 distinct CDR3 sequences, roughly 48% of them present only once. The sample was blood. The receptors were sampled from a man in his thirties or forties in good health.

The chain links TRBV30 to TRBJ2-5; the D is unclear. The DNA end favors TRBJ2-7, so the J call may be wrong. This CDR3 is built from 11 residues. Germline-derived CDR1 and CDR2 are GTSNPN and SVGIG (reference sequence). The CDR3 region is CACPTNYEQYF. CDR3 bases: TGTGCCTGCCCCACTAACTACGAGCAGTACTTC.

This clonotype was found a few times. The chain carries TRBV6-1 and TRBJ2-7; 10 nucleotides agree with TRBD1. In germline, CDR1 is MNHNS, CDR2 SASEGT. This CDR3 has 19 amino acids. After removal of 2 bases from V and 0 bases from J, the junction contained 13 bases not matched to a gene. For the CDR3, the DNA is TGTGCCAGCAGTGAATCGTTGGTCAATTGGGACAGGGGCTCCTACGAGCAGTACTTC. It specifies CASSESLVNWDRGSYEQYF.

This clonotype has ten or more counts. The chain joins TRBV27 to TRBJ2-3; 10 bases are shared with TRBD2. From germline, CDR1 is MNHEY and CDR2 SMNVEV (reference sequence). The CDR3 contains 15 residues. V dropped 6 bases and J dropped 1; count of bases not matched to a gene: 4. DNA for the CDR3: TGTGCCAGCAGCTTCGGGACTAGCGGCACAGATACGCAGTATTTT. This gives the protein CASSFGTSGTDTQYF.

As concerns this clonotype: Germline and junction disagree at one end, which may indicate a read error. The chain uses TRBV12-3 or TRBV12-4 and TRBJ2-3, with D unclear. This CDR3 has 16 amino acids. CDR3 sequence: CAAIVQRVISTDTRYF. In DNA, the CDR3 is TGTGCCGCCATCGTGCAAAGGGTTATAAGCACAGATACGCGGTATTTT.

The CDR3 here is CASSGGQWDTDTQYF. The CDR3 DNA is TGTGCCAGCAGTGGGGGACAGTGGGACACAGATACGCAGTATTTT. The chain has TRBV6-1 and TRBJ2-3; 7 bases are a match to TRBD1. This CDR3 is 15 amino acids long. Trimming took 4 bases from V and 2 from J; bases not matched to a gene: 6. Germline V lookup: CDR1 MNHNS, CDR2 SASEGT.

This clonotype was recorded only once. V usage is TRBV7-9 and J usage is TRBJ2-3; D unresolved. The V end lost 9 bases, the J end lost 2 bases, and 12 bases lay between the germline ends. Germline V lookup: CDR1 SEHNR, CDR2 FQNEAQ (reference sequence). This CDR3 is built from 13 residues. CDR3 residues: CASSGLNTDTQYF. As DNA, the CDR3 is TGTGCCAGTTCGGGCCTGAACACAGATACGCAGTATTTT.

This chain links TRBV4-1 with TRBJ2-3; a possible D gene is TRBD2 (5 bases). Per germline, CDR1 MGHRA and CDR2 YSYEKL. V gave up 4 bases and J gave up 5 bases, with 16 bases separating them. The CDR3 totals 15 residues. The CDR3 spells CASSLRGSAEDTQYF. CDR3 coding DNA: TGCGCCAGCAGCCTTCGGGGTTCGGCAGAAGATACGCAGTATTTT.

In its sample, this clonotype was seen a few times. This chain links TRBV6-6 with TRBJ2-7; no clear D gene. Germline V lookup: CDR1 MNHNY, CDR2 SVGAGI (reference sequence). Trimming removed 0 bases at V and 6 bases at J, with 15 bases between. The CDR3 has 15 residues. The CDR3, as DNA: TGTGCCAGCAGTTACTCGTTGGGGAAGAATGGCGAGCAGTACTTC. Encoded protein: CASSYSLGKNGEQYF.

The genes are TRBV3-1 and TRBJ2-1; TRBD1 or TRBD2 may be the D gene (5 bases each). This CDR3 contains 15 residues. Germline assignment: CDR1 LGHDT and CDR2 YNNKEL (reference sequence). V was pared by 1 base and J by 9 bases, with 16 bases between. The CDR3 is CASSQAGGTYGEQFF. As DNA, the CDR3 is TGTGCCAGCAGCCAAGCTGGGGGTACATATGGTGAGCAGTTCTTC.

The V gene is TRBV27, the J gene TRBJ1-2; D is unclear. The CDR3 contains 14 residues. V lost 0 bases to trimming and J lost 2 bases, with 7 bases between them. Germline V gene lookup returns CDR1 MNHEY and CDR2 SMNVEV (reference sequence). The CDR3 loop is CASSLSGENYGYTF. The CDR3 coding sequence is TGTGCCAGCAGTTTATCTGGGGAGAACTATGGCTACACCTTC.

CDR3 loop: CASSPGDESPQETQYF. The CDR3 bases are TGTGCCAGCAGCCCAGGGGACGAAAGCCCTCAAGAGACCCAGTACTTC. The chain joins TRBV9 to TRBJ2-5, with TRBD1 as a possible D gene (6 bases). V lost 4 bases and J 2 bases, leaving 18 bases between the germline ends. CDR3 length: 16 residues. The germline V gene has CDR1 SGDLS and CDR2 YYNGEE.

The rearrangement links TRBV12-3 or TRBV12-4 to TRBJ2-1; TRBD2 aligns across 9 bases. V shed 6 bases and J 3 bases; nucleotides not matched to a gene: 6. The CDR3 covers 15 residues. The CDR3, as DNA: TGTGCCAGCAGGCCCTCAGCGGGGGGCTACAATGAGCAGTTCTTC. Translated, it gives CASRPSAGGYNEQFF.

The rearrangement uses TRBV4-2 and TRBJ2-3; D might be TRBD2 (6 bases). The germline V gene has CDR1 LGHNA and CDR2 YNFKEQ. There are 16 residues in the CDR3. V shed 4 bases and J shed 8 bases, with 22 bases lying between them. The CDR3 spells CASSPAGTLDDRTQYF. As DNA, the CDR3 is TGTGCCAGCAGCCCAGCCGGGACTCTCGATGACCGTACGCAGTATTTT.

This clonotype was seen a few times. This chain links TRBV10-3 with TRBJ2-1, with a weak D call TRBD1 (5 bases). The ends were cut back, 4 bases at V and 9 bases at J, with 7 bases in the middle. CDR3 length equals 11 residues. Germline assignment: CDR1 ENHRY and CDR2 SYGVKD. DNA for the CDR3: TGTGCCATCAGTGCCCAGGGTGAGCAGTTCTTC. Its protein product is CAISAQGEQFF.